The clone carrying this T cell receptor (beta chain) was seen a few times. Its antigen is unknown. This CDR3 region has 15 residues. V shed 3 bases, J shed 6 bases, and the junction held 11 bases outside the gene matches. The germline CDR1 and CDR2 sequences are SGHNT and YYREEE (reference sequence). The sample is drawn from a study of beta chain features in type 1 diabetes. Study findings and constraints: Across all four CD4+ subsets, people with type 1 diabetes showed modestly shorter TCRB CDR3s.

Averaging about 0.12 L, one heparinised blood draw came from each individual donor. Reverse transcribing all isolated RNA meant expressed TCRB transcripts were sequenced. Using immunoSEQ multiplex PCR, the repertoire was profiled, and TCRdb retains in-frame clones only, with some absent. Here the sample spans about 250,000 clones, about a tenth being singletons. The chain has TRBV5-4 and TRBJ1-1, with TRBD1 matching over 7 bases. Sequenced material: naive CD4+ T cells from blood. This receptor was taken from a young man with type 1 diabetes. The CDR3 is CASSSARDREAEAFF. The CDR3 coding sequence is TGTGCCAGCAGCTCAGCCCGGGACAGAGAGGCTGAAGCTTTCTTT.